This record covers a single T cell receptor beta chain. The antigen is not known. This specimen belongs to a study of T cell responses to AZD1222 COVID-19 vaccine. Study-level information: Second doses at about 4 or about 12 weeks were pooled.

Trimming removed 7 bases at V and 8 bases at J, with 20 bases between. The CDR3 is 14 amino acids. CDR1 is SEHNR, CDR2 FQNEAQ, per germline (reference sequence). Clones were sequenced by immunoSEQ multiplex PCR, and TCRdb holds only the in-frame ones, with some missing. The table lists some 120,000 clones, over 80% of them singletons. Study-level points and caveats: Females made up more of the donors, who were largely white British, and clonal diversity may have come out too low. Only after the peak T cell response were repertoires sampled. Unmutated regions of variants are reportedly targeted by nearly half of spike-specific TCRs.

V usage is TRBV7-9 and J usage is TRBJ2-5; D gene uncertain. The specimen was peripheral blood, collected on day 0 of AZD1222 vaccination. The receptor was derived from an adult in good health. The CDR3, as DNA: TGTGCCAGCACCCCTAGTGTGCCCGTAGATACCCAGTACTTC. It translates to CASTPSVPVDTQYF.